What follows are 24 T cell receptor beta chains derived from one specimen sequenced in a study of graft-versus-host responses after intestinal transplantation. Antigens of these TCRs are unknown. Here immunoSEQ multiplex PCR was the method, and the copy in TCRdb shows in-frame clones only, minus some. This table holds some 110,000 clones, roughly nine tenths found once. This specimen was unstimulated CD4+ T cells sorted from spleen or lymph node cells, taken before transplant. Source of these receptors: a human donor who was the organ donor for an intestinal transplant.

This clone was observed a single time. The rearrangement uses TRBV5-1 and TRBJ2-1; 9 bases are a match to TRBD2. The CDR3 length is 15 residues. V gave up 1 base and J gave up 9 bases; unmatched junction bases: 8. Germline V gives CDR1 SGHRS, CDR2 YFSETQ. This CDR3 reads CASSLSSGSSGEQFF. The CDR3 DNA is TGCGCCAGCAGCTTGAGTAGCGGGAGCTCTGGTGAGCAGTTCTTC.

As DNA, the CDR3 is TGCGCCAGCAGCTCAGATCAGGGAGGGTACTATGGCTACACCTTC. Protein: CASSSDQGGYYGYTF. This chain connects TRBV5-1 to TRBJ1-2; TRBD1 might be the D (5 bases). The CDR3 is 15 amino acids. V lost 3 bases, J lost 3 bases, and 15 bases lay in between. Germline assignment: CDR1 SGHRS and CDR2 YFSETQ.

This clone appeared once. The J gene is TRBJ1-1, the V gene TRBV5-1, with 7 nucleotides matching TRBD1. V was pared by 3 bases and J by 3 bases, with 8 bases of the junction left unmatched. The CDR3 has 15 residues. Germline CDR1 SGHRS, CDR2 YFSETQ. CDR3 sequence reads: CASSSGAGGYTEAFF. Written as DNA, the CDR3 is TGCGCCAGCAGCTCAGGGGCAGGGGGTTACACTGAAGCTTTCTTT.

The chain combines TRBV19 with TRBJ1-2; TRBD1 is a possible D gene (6 bases). V lost 7 bases and J lost 8, with 23 bases in between. The germline CDR1 and CDR2 sequences are LNHDA and SQIVND (reference sequence). CDR3 size: 15 residues. Here the CDR3 reads CASTEYREGSNGYTF. The CDR3, as DNA: TGTGCCAGTACCGAATACAGGGAGGGAAGTAACGGCTACACCTTC.

This clone is a singleton in its sample. The gene calls are TRBV9 and TRBJ2-3, with 7 nucleotides matching TRBD2. Losses at the gene ends were 2 bases for V and 0 bases for J; bases not matched to a gene: 9. This CDR3 contains 17 residues. CDR1 SGDLS and CDR2 YYNGEE come from the germline V gene. DNA for the CDR3: TGTGCCAGCAGCGTTACTAGCGCTGACCCTAGCACAGATACGCAGTATTTT. It translates to CASSVTSADPSTDTQYF. Using reference TRBV9 and TRBJ2-3 for the parts outside the CDR3, the full variable domain is DSGVTQTPKHLITATGQRVTLRCSPRSGDLSVYWYQQSLDQGLQFLIQYYNGEERAKGNILERFSAQQFPDLHSELNLSSLELGDSALYFCASSVTSADPSTDTQYFGPGTRLTVL.

The J gene is TRBJ1-3, the V gene TRBV4-2; D is unclear. The germline V and J ends were trimmed by 2 bases and 1 base, with 3 bases remaining between them. Germline lookup yields CDR1 LGHNA and CDR2 YNFKEQ. The CDR3 runs 13 residues. The CDR3 coding sequence is TGTGCCAGCAGCCAACAATCTGGAAACACCATATATTTT. Protein: CASSQQSGNTIYF.

The rearrangement joins TRBV4-1 to TRBJ2-3, with D unresolved. Germline loops: CDR1 MGHRA, CDR2 YSYEKL. CDR3 length equals 17 residues. The germline V and J ends were trimmed by 0 bases and 0 bases, with 13 bases remaining between them. CDR3 amino acids: CASSQDRSDTSTDTQYF. The CDR3 region has the DNA TGCGCCAGCAGCCAAGACCGCTCCGACACTAGCACAGATACGCAGTATTTT.

This chain connects TRBV5-8 to TRBJ1-2; 9 positions match TRBD1. The germline CDR1 and CDR2 sequences are SGHTS and YDEGEE. The CDR3 loop spans 14 amino acids. Trimming at V came to 4 bases and at J to 5 bases, leaving 6 bases not matched to a gene. DNA for the CDR3: TGTGCCAGCAGCCTTGTGGACAGGGGTTATGGCTACACCTTC. This translates into CASSLVDRGYGYTF.

The chain couples TRBV7-2 to TRBJ1-1; 8 positions match TRBD1. Germline CDR1 is SGHTA and CDR2 is FQGNSA. CDR3 length equals 15 residues. The V gene end was trimmed by 5 bases and the J gene end by 1 base; junction bases not matched to a gene: 6. CDR3 loop: CASSPRQGKNTEAFF. The CDR3 nucleotides read TGTGCCAGCAGCCCCCGACAGGGGAAGAACACTGAAGCTTTCTTT.

The V call is TRBV6-1, the J call TRBJ2-7; 8 bases map to TRBD2. The germline V gene encodes CDR1 MNHNS and CDR2 SASEGT. Unmatched junction bases numbered 6, after V lost 5 bases and J lost 0 bases. The CDR3 covers 15 residues. The CDR3 DNA is TGTGCCAGCAGTCCCCTAGCGGGCGACTCCTACGAGCAGTACTTC. Protein: CASSPLAGDSYEQYF.

The chain links TRBV20-1 to TRBJ2-1; D call uncertain. Between the trimmed V and J ends, which lost 4 bases and 9 bases, there was a span of 10 bases. CDR1 is DFQATT and CDR2 is SNEGSKA in the germline V gene (reference sequence). The CDR3 has 11 residues. CDR3 in DNA: TGCAGTGCTACGCTAGAGTCTGAGCAGTTCTTC. The encoded protein is CSATLESEQFF.

The V call is TRBV5-4, the J call TRBJ2-3; D unresolved. Trimming shortened V by 3 bases and J by 1 base, and 9 bases separated the two germline ends. This CDR3 is built from 14 residues. The germline V gene has CDR1 SGHNT and CDR2 YYREEE (reference sequence). CDR3 in DNA: TGTGCCAGCAGCTCGCCAGCAGGCACAGATACGCAGTATTTT. It codes for CASSSPAGTDTQYF.

The gene calls are TRBV27 and TRBJ2-7; the D is unclear. V lost 2 bases and J lost 2, with 16 bases in between. From germline, CDR1 is MNHEY and CDR2 SMNVEV (reference sequence). This CDR3 is 16 amino acids long. The CDR3 coding sequence is TGTGCCAGCAGTTTACCCCCCTCGGGTAGAACCTACGAGCAGTACTTC. This encodes CASSLPPSGRTYEQYF.

The chain is built from TRBV18 and TRBJ2-3; D gene ambiguous. Germline values: CDR1 KGHSH, CDR2 LQKENI. The CDR3 has 15 amino acids. The V gene lost 5 bases and the J gene lost 2 bases, with 14 bases spanning the gap. The CDR3 sequence is CASSTLRVPTDTQYF. For the CDR3, the DNA is TGTGCCAGCTCAACTCTTAGAGTCCCCACAGATACGCAGTATTTT. The variable domain in full, with the rest retrieved from reference TRBV18 and TRBJ2-3, is NAGVMQNPRHLVRRRGQEARLRCSPMKGHSHVYWYRQLPEEGLKFMVYLQKENIIDESGMPKERFSAEFPKEGPSILRIQQVVRGDSAAYFCASSTLRVPTDTQYFGPGTRLTVL.

J is TRBJ1-2 and V is TRBV7-2; possible D gene TRBD1, 5 bases. Trimming took 7 bases from V and 8 from J, leaving 17 bases between them. Per the germline V gene, CDR1 is SGHTA and CDR2 is FQGNSA. This CDR3 is 13 amino acids long. DNA for the CDR3: TGTGCCAGCAACGATCTGGGGCGGTGGGGCTACACCTTC. It yields the protein CASNDLGRWGYTF.

J is TRBJ1-5 and V is TRBV21-1; the table's D gene call, TRBD1, was not cross checked with the DNA. TRBV21-1 is recorded as a pseudogene. CDR3 length equals 15 residues. The CDR3 region has the DNA TGTGCCAGCAGCAAAAGACAGGGGTGCAATCAGCCCCAGCATTTT. Protein: CASSKRQGCNQPQHF.

The chain links TRBV28 to TRBJ1-2; the D gene is possibly TRBD1 (5 bases). Between the trimmed V and J ends, which lost 8 bases and 4 bases, there was a span of 20 bases. Germline V gives CDR1 MDHEN, CDR2 SYDVKM. The CDR3 totals 15 residues. CDR3 protein: CASLPSPGTGYGYTF. CDR3 bases: TGTGCCAGCTTGCCTAGCCCCGGGACTGGCTATGGCTACACCTTC.

The V gene is TRBV12-5, the J gene TRBJ2-3; the match to TRBD2 covers 10 bases. The CDR3 has 14 residues. Germline assignment: CDR1 LGHNT and CDR2 FRNRAP. The V and J ends lost 8 bases and 6 bases, in that order; junction bases with no gene match: 8. In nucleotides, the CDR3 is TGTGCTAGTACCCTAGCGGGAGTAGTGGATACGCAGTATTTT. Translated, it gives CASTLAGVVDTQYF.

The genes are TRBV6-1 and TRBJ1-2, with unresolved D. From germline, CDR1 is MNHNS and CDR2 SASEGT. V lost 6 bases and J 7 bases, leaving 3 bases between the germline ends. CDR3 length: 9 residues. The CDR3 is CASRCGYTF. The CDR3 DNA reads as TGTGCCAGCAGGTGTGGCTACACCTTC.

The chain couples TRBV6-4 to TRBJ2-7; TRBD2 matches at 9 bases. This CDR3 is 15 amino acids long. Germline V CDR1 and CDR2: MRHNA, SNTAGT. The V gene end was trimmed by 9 bases and the J gene end by 3 bases; junction bases not matched to a gene: 12. The CDR3 region is CASYSAGTSFYEQYF. The CDR3 nucleotides are TGTGCCAGTTACTCTGCCGGGACTAGCTTCTACGAGCAGTACTTC.

The chain is built from TRBV5-1 and TRBJ2-5; D gene ambiguous. V dropped 0 bases and J dropped 4 bases, with 7 bases sitting between them. The CDR3 covers 13 residues. Germline V gene data show CDR1 as SGHRS and CDR2 as YFSETQ. The chain's CDR3 is CASSLGLGETQYF. In nucleotides, the CDR3 is TGCGCCAGCAGCTTGGGGTTGGGAGAGACCCAGTACTTC.

The CDR3, as DNA: TGTGCCAGAAGCTTGCCGGGGTCCCGGAAAAATGAAAAACTGTTTTTT. Translated: CARSLPGSRKNEKLFF. This chain uses TRBV5-3 with TRBJ1-4; D remains unclear. Being an ORF, TRBV5-3 has a function that is uncertain. CDR3 size: 16 residues. V was cut by 1 base and J by 5 bases, with 15 bases left in between.

The chain recombines TRBV6-1 with TRBJ2-1; TRBD2 is a possible D gene (6 bases). Germline V gene sequence: CDR1 MNHNS, CDR2 SASEGT. The CDR3 length is 13 residues. Trimming left V 6 bases short and J 12 bases short, with 18 bases between. The CDR3 coding sequence is TGTGCCAGCAGCCCCACCCCGACCGGGGGGCAGTTCTTC. Protein sequence: CASSPTPTGGQFF.

This rearrangement joins TRBV5-1 to TRBJ2-5, with 13 bases lining up with TRBD2. Germline CDR1 SGHRS, CDR2 YFSETQ. The CDR3 runs to 14 residues. The V segment lost 4 bases and the J segment 5 bases; nucleotides outside the gene matches: 2. CDR3 sequence: CASSVTSGRETQYF. CDR3 nucleotides: TGCGCCAGCAGCGTGACTAGCGGGAGGGAGACCCAGTACTTC.